What follows are 20 T cell receptor beta chains derived from one specimen sequenced in a study of T cell responses to AZD1222 COVID-19 vaccine. Only in-frame clones appear in the TCRdb table, and some are missing; sequencing was by immunoSEQ multiplex PCR. This table holds approximately 74,000 clones, just over 85% found once. This specimen consisted of peripheral blood, obtained on day 0 of AZD1222 vaccination. Receptor source: an adult in good health.

The genes are TRBV5-4 and TRBJ1-1; weak D call: TRBD1 (5 bases). This CDR3 contains 12 residues. Germline-derived CDR1 and CDR2 are SGHNT and YYREEE (reference sequence). Trimming left V 4 bases short and J 11 bases short, with 15 bases between. CDR3 region: CASSPPEGRAFF. CDR3 bases: TGTGCCAGCAGCCCTCCGGAGGGACGGGCTTTCTTT.

This chain uses TRBV30 with TRBJ2-3, with D uncertain. Germline assignment: CDR1 GTSNPN and CDR2 SVGIG (reference sequence). V dropped 2 bases and J dropped 2 bases, with 14 bases sitting between them. The CDR3 extends over 15 amino acids. DNA for the CDR3: TGTGCCTGGAGTACCGACAATCCTGACACAGATACGCAGTATTTT. This translates into CAWSTDNPDTDTQYF.

The gene calls are TRBV10-3 and TRBJ2-1; 9 bases align to TRBD2. Germline-derived CDR1 and CDR2 are ENHRY and SYGVKD. V shed 1 base, J shed 6 bases, and the junction held 7 bases outside the gene matches. This CDR3 spans 16 amino acids. In nucleotides, the CDR3 is TGTGCCATCAGTGAGTTTAGCGGGAGTATCAGCAATGAGCAGTTCTTC. Translating gives CAISEFSGSISNEQFF.

The rearrangement uses TRBV6-5 and TRBJ1-1; perhaps TRBD1 as D (5 bases). Germline CDR1 and CDR2: MNHEY and SVGAGI. V lost 6 bases, J lost 5 bases, and 16 bases lay in between. The CDR3 is 14 amino acids. The CDR3 here is CASRIGTLGTEAFF. CDR3 bases: TGTGCCAGCAGGATCGGGACGCTGGGGACTGAAGCTTTCTTT.

The J gene is TRBJ2-7, the V gene TRBV18; D remains ambiguous. Trimming removed 6 bases from V and 2 bases from J, with 14 bases in between. CDR1 and CDR2 from the germline V gene are KGHSH and LQKENI. The CDR3 consists of 14 residues. The CDR3 sequence is CASSRLDGAYEQYF. CDR3 nucleotide sequence: TGTGCCAGCTCGCGCCTGGACGGAGCCTACGAGCAGTACTTC.

The chain combines TRBV11-3 with TRBJ1-1; D gene uncertain. The V end lost 3 bases, the J end lost 1 base, and 3 bases lay between the germline ends. Germline lookup yields CDR1 SGHNT and CDR2 YENEEA. The CDR3 runs 12 residues. In DNA, the CDR3 is TGTGCCAGCAGCTTCAGGAACACTGAAGCTTTCTTT. The encoded protein is CASSFRNTEAFF.

This rearrangement joins TRBV13 to TRBJ2-2; no clear D. Germline loops: CDR1 PRHDT, CDR2 FYEKMQ (reference sequence). The CDR3 has 14 amino acids. Trimming took off 3 bases at V and 6 bases at J, with 11 bases between the two ends. The CDR3 spells CASSFVSLSGELFF. The CDR3 nucleotides are TGTGCCAGCAGCTTTGTCTCTCTATCCGGGGAGCTGTTTTTT.

This clone showed up just a few times. The chain carries TRBV4-3 and TRBJ2-1, with D tentatively TRBD2 (6 bases). This CDR3 has 16 residues. V was trimmed by 0 bases and J by 4 bases, leaving 13 bases between them. CDR1 and CDR2 from the germline V gene are LGHNA and YSLEER. Here the CDR3 DNA reads TGCGCCAGCAGCCAAGATTATTGGACTACTTACAATGAGCAGTTCTTC. Translating gives CASSQDYWTTYNEQFF.

This chain joins TRBV6-6 and TRBJ1-1; D is perhaps TRBD1 (5 bases). The germline CDR1 and CDR2 sequences are MNHNY and SVGAGI (reference sequence). Trimming pared 5 bases from V and 11 bases from J, leaving 21 bases between. This CDR3 contains 14 residues. The CDR3 loop is CASSKSDNLPEAFF. Here the CDR3 DNA reads TGTGCCAGCAGTAAATCGGACAACTTGCCCGAGGCTTTCTTT.

The chain joins TRBV7-6 to TRBJ1-6; 8 bases map to TRBD1. V dropped 1 base and J dropped 8; count of bases not matched to a gene: 4. Germline V CDR1 and CDR2: SGHVS, FNYEAQ. The length of the CDR3 is 15 residues. CDR3 DNA: TGTGCCAGCAGCTTAGGGTTGGACAGGGATTCACCCCTCCACTTT. Translation: CASSLGLDRDSPLHF.

This rearrangement joins TRBV28 to TRBJ2-6; D remains unclear. Germline CDR1 MDHEN, CDR2 SYDVKM. Trimming pared 1 base from V and 0 bases from J, leaving 10 bases between. This CDR3 is built from 17 residues. The CDR3 is CASSLSVGVSGANVLTF. DNA for the CDR3: TGTGCCAGCAGTTTATCAGTTGGGGTCTCTGGGGCCAACGTCCTGACTTTC.

The V gene is TRBV6-5, the J gene TRBJ1-1; D not resolved. Germline V gives CDR1 MNHEY, CDR2 SVGAGI. V shed 2 bases and J shed 2 bases, with 9 bases lying between them. The length of the CDR3 is 14 residues. The CDR3 bases are TGTGCCAGCAGTTACCACGGGTTAAACACTGAAGCTTTCTTT. Residues: CASSYHGLNTEAFF.

This clone occurred a few times. The V gene is TRBV7-8, the J gene TRBJ2-7; D unresolved. Trimming left V 5 bases short and J 2 bases short, with 7 bases between. This CDR3 contains 12 residues. Germline CDR1 reads SGHVS; CDR2 reads FQNEAQ. CDR3 amino acids: CASSPQTYEQYF. In nucleotides, the CDR3 is TGTGCCAGCAGCCCACAGACCTACGAGCAGTACTTC.

The chain recombines TRBV5-1 with TRBJ1-1, with D uncertain. The ends were cut back, 3 bases at V and 0 bases at J, with 12 bases in the middle. Germline V gives CDR1 SGHRS, CDR2 YFSETQ. The CDR3 totals 15 residues. CDR3 sequence: CASSSAVGMNTEAFF. Written as DNA, the CDR3 is TGCGCCAGCAGCTCAGCGGTGGGGATGAACACTGAAGCTTTCTTT.

The CDR3 DNA sequence: TGTGCCAGCAGTTACTCGATTCCGGGGATGAACACTGAAGCTTTCTTT. This gives the protein CASSYSIPGMNTEAFF. The chain carries TRBV6-2 or TRBV6-3 and TRBJ1-1; no definite D call. Germline loops: CDR1 MNHEY, CDR2 SVGEGT. The CDR3 is 16 amino acids. Trimming stripped 0 bases from V and 0 bases from J, with 11 bases between.

This chain joins TRBV28 and TRBJ1-5; the D gene is possibly TRBD1 (5 bases). The CDR3 has 11 residues. The V gene lost 8 bases and the J gene lost 9 bases, with 11 bases spanning the gap. Germline-derived CDR1 and CDR2 are MDHEN and SYDVKM. CDR3 in DNA: TGTGCCAGCTGGGGGGACGGGCCCCAGCATTTT. Encoded protein: CASWGDGPQHF.

V is TRBV12-3 or TRBV12-4 and J is TRBJ1-1; D not resolved. V was trimmed by 6 bases and J by 5 bases, leaving 7 bases between them. This CDR3 is built from 11 residues. The CDR3 loop reads CASRPGTEAFF. CDR3 bases: TGTGCCAGCAGGCCGGGTACTGAAGCTTTCTTT.

This clone came up once. This chain uses TRBV28 with TRBJ2-2; no clear D gene. In germline, CDR1 is MDHEN, CDR2 SYDVKM. V was trimmed by 10 bases and J by 5 bases, leaving 8 bases between them. The CDR3 runs 11 residues. CDR3 loop: CATLETGELFF. CDR3 sequence (DNA): TGTGCCACCCTAGAGACCGGGGAGCTGTTTTTT.

This clone appeared once. V usage is TRBV24-1 and J usage is TRBJ2-1; 12 nucleotides match TRBD2. There are 15 residues in the CDR3. V was clipped by 4 bases and J by 8 bases; unmatched bases: 5. Looked up from germline, CDR1 is KGHDR and CDR2 is SFDVKD. CDR3 nucleotide sequence: TGTGCCACCAGTGAGACTAGCGGGAGTTACTATGAGCAGTTCTTC. Translation gives CATSETSGSYYEQFF.

This clone was picked up a small number of times. This chain connects TRBV5-1 to TRBJ2-1; TRBD1 might be the D (5 bases). This CDR3 region has 13 residues. Germline V gene data show CDR1 as SGHRS and CDR2 as YFSETQ. The V gene lost 0 bases and the J gene lost 5 bases, with 6 bases spanning the gap. CDR3 sequence (DNA): TGCGCCAGCAGCTTGGGGACAAACAATGAGCAGTTCTTC. As protein: CASSLGTNNEQFF.